A single sample is the source of the 29 T cell receptor beta chains below, sequenced in a study of blood T cell repertoires in COVID-19. Some clones are missing from TCRdb's copy, which holds only in-frame ones; the method was immunoSEQ multiplex PCR. The table includes some 250,000 clones, approximately 91% detected once. The sample comprised PBMCs or T cells enriched from blood (not recorded which). The receptors stem from a woman in her thirties or forties with acute COVID-19.

The chain recombines TRBV5-8 with TRBJ1-5, with 12 bases that match TRBD1. Germline trimming cut 6 bases from V and 9 bases from J; bases unmatched to any gene: 7. The germline V gene has CDR1 SGHTS and CDR2 YDEGEE. The CDR3 totals 14 residues. The CDR3 DNA sequence: TGTGCCAGCAACCTAGGGACAGGGGGCTTGCCCCAGCATTTT. Translating gives CASNLGTGGLPQHF.

The CDR3 region has the DNA TGTGCCAGCATTGGAGACAGGTCCAGCACAGATACGCAGTATTTT. This sequence encodes CASIGDRSSTDTQYF. This chain links TRBV7-9 with TRBJ2-3; maybe TRBD1 (6 bases). CDR1 and CDR2 from the germline V gene are SEHNR and FQNEAQ (reference sequence). The V end was cut by 7 bases, the J end by 0 bases, with 14 bases between. The CDR3 is made up of 15 amino acids. Complete variable domain (other parts from reference TRBV7-9 and TRBJ2-3): DTGVSQNPRHKITKRGQNVTFRCDPISEHNRLYWYRQTLGQGPEFLTYFQNEAQLEKSRLLSDRFSAERPKGSFSTLEIQRTEQGDSAMYLCASIGDRSSTDTQYFGPGTRLTVL.

The J gene is TRBJ2-7, the V gene TRBV2; possibly TRBD1 for D (6 bases). This CDR3 spans 14 amino acids. The germline V gene encodes CDR1 SNHLY and CDR2 FYNNEI. The V gene lost 6 bases and the J gene lost 7 bases, with 19 bases spanning the gap. The CDR3: CASRGNLAQGEQYF. The CDR3, as DNA: TGTGCCAGCAGGGGTAACCTGGCACAGGGTGAGCAGTACTTC.

This clone has just one count. The rearrangement uses TRBV7-8 and TRBJ2-7; TRBD2 matches 7 bases. Germline-derived CDR1 and CDR2 are SGHVS and FQNEAQ. This CDR3 is 14 amino acids long. Trimming at V came to 2 bases and at J to 2 bases, leaving 3 bases not matched to a gene. In nucleotides, the CDR3 is TGTGCCAGCAGCTTATCGGGGAGGGCCTACGAGCAGTACTTC. Translating it yields CASSLSGRAYEQYF.

The chain couples TRBV7-9 to TRBJ2-7, with TRBD1 matching over 7 bases. Germline assignment: CDR1 SEHNR and CDR2 FQNEAQ (reference sequence). CDR3 length: 12 amino acids. With V trimmed by 8 bases and J by 6 bases, 7 bases remained unmatched. CDR3 sequence reads: CASGDSSGEQYF. DNA of the CDR3: TGTGCCAGCGGGGACAGCTCCGGCGAGCAGTACTTC.

J is TRBJ2-3 and V is TRBV2; 10 positions match TRBD1. The CDR3 consists of 14 residues. V was clipped by 4 bases and J by 4 bases; unmatched bases: 2. Germline CDR1 reads SNHLY; CDR2 reads FYNNEI. The CDR3 DNA reads as TGTGCCAGCAGTGTGGACAGGGGGGCAGATACGCAGTATTTT. Residues: CASSVDRGADTQYF.

This chain connects TRBV14 to TRBJ2-3; TRBD2 matches 10 bases. This CDR3 is built from 15 residues. V dropped 0 bases and J dropped 11; count of bases not matched to a gene: 8. Germline-derived CDR1 and CDR2 are SGHDN and FVKESK. This CDR3 is CASSQDSGGARMQYF. The DNA of the CDR3 is TGTGCCAGCAGCCAAGACAGCGGGGGGGCCCGGATGCAGTATTTT.

The J gene is TRBJ1-5, the V gene TRBV27, with D hard to call. V dropped 2 bases and J dropped 0 bases, with 8 bases sitting between them. Germline CDR1 is MNHEY and CDR2 is SMNVEV (reference sequence). This CDR3 has 15 residues. CDR3 DNA: TGTGCCAGCAGTTTAGCGCGGAATAGCAATCAGCCCCAGCATTTT. It codes for CASSLARNSNQPQHF.

The chain employs TRBV6-2 or TRBV6-3 and TRBJ2-1, with TRBD2 matching 12 bases. V dropped 0 bases and J dropped 5; count of bases not matched to a gene: 14. CDR1 is MNHEY, CDR2 SVGEGT, per germline. The CDR3 is 20 residues long. The CDR3 here is CASSYSTEASGRGRNNEQFF. CDR3 bases: TGTGCCAGCAGTTACTCGACAGAGGCTAGCGGGAGGGGCCGGAACAATGAGCAGTTCTTC.

The V call is TRBV27, the J call TRBJ2-5; a possible D gene is TRBD1 (6 bases). CDR1 and CDR2 (germline): MNHEY, SMNVEV (reference sequence). Trimming left V 5 bases short and J 0 bases short, with 13 bases between. The CDR3 loop spans 15 amino acids. The CDR3 DNA reads TGTGCCAGCAGTCTCTCGGGACACGACCAAGAGACCCAGTACTTC. Translation: CASSLSGHDQETQYF.

The chain is built from TRBV15 and TRBJ1-6; 10 bases align to TRBD1. The V gene's germline CDR1 is LNHNV and CDR2 YYDKDF (reference sequence). The V gene end was trimmed by 0 bases and the J gene end by 4 bases; junction bases not matched to a gene: 3. This CDR3 has 17 amino acids. Written as DNA, the CDR3 is TGTGCCACCAGCAGAGATAGGACAGGGGGTTATAATTCACCCCTCCACTTT. It translates to CATSRDRTGGYNSPLHF.

The gene calls are TRBV24-1 and TRBJ2-1; 10 bases agree with TRBD2. The germline gives CDR1 KGHDR, CDR2 SFDVKD. The CDR3 length is 15 residues. With V trimmed by 5 bases and J by 6 bases, 6 bases remained unmatched. CDR3: CATSAGRTSGNEQFF. CDR3 DNA sequence: TGTGCCACCAGTGCTGGGCGGACTAGCGGCAATGAGCAGTTCTTC.

The chain links TRBV7-8 to TRBJ1-6; 12 nucleotides align to TRBD1. V shed 4 bases, J shed 14 bases, and the junction held 6 bases outside the gene matches. Germline values: CDR1 SGHVS, CDR2 FQNEAQ. The CDR3 has 14 residues. CDR3 in amino acids: CASSSSGQGATLHF. In DNA form, the CDR3 reads TGTGCCAGCAGCTCCTCGGGACAGGGGGCAACCCTCCACTTT.

The J gene is TRBJ2-5, the V gene TRBV5-1, with TRBD2 as a possible D gene (7 bases). The CDR3 consists of 13 residues. V lost 5 bases and J lost 9, with 17 bases in between. From germline, CDR1 is SGHRS and CDR2 YFSETQ. In nucleotides, the CDR3 is TGCGCCAGCAGTCTAGATACAGGGAGGGCCCAGTACTTC. Translated, it gives CASSLDTGRAQYF.

The chain uses TRBV30 and TRBJ1-6; TRBD1 matches at 11 bases. Germline V gene lookup returns CDR1 GTSNPN and CDR2 SVGIG (reference sequence). The V segment lost 5 bases and the J segment 5 bases; nucleotides outside the gene matches: 5. The CDR3 covers 15 residues. CDR3 nucleotide sequence: TGTGCCTGGGGGACAGGGGGTAGTGATAATTCACCCCTCCACTTT. It codes for CAWGTGGSDNSPLHF.

This chain joins TRBV6-6 and TRBJ1-2, with TRBD1 identical over 8 bases. From germline, CDR1 is MNHNY and CDR2 SVGAGI (reference sequence). Germline trimming cut 6 bases from V and 2 bases from J; bases unmatched to any gene: 2. The CDR3 is made up of 13 amino acids. Here the CDR3 DNA reads TGTGCCAGCAGGGACAGGGTGAACTATGGCTACACCTTC. Translation: CASRDRVNYGYTF.

The chain joins TRBV5-1 to TRBJ2-7; D uncertain. Trimming shortened V by 1 base and J by 0 bases, and 11 bases separated the two germline ends. The CDR3 length is 15 residues. The germline gives CDR1 SGHRS, CDR2 YFSETQ. The chain's CDR3 is CASSLTTVTSYEQYF. The CDR3 DNA reads as TGCGCCAGCAGCTTGACAACAGTAACCTCCTACGAGCAGTACTTC.

J is TRBJ1-3 and V is TRBV20-1; maybe TRBD1 (5 bases). The CDR3 runs to 10 residues. The germline V gene has CDR1 DFQATT and CDR2 SNEGSKA (reference sequence). In DNA form, the CDR3 reads TGCGGGGCGGCTGGAAACACCATATATTTT. Amino acids: CGAAGNTIYF.

CDR3 region: CASSISLNTEAFF. The CDR3 DNA is TGTGCCAGCAGCATAAGCTTGAACACTGAAGCTTTCTTT. The chain employs TRBV6-4 and TRBJ1-1; D unresolved. Germline V CDR1 and CDR2: MRHNA, SNTAGT. The CDR3 length is 13 residues. V lost 6 bases to trimming and J lost 0 bases, with 8 bases between them.

The chain joins TRBV7-6 to TRBJ2-7, with 12 bases fitting TRBD2. With 5 bases clipped from V and 1 base from J, the junction kept 12 bases outside the gene matches. Germline values: CDR1 SGHVS, CDR2 FNYEAQ. This CDR3 is built from 18 residues. The CDR3 is CASSATSGRLGASYEQYF. The CDR3 DNA reads as TGTGCCAGCAGCGCCACTAGCGGGAGGTTGGGGGCGTCCTACGAGCAGTACTTC.

This CDR3 is CASSPDRKNTGELFF. Written as DNA, the CDR3 is TGTGCCAGCTCACCCGACAGAAAAAACACCGGGGAGCTGTTTTTT. The chain recombines TRBV18 with TRBJ2-2, with D possibly TRBD1 on 5 matching bases. Per the germline V gene, CDR1 is KGHSH and CDR2 is LQKENI. The length of the CDR3 is 15 residues. The ends were cut back, 3 bases at V and 2 bases at J, with 10 bases in the middle.

The CDR3 protein is CASSLTVPGGVAFF. CDR3 coding DNA: TGTGCCAGCAGCTTGACAGTCCCGGGAGGGGTAGCTTTCTTT. The J gene is TRBJ1-1, the V gene TRBV11-2; weak D call: TRBD1 (5 bases). Germline V gene lookup returns CDR1 SGHAT and CDR2 FQNNGV. This CDR3 spans 14 amino acids. Trimming removed 3 bases from V and 10 bases from J, with 18 bases in between.

The V call is TRBV9, the J call TRBJ1-1; 7 bases agree with TRBD1. J lost 6 bases, V lost 0 bases, and 11 bases had no gene match. The CDR3 is made up of 16 amino acids. Per the germline V gene, CDR1 is SGDLS and CDR2 is YYNGEE. The CDR3 sequence: CASSVGTGVKGPEAFF. CDR3 in DNA: TGTGCCAGCAGCGTAGGAACAGGGGTTAAGGGCCCTGAAGCTTTCTTT.

This clone occurred a few times. V gene TRBV5-5 combines with J gene TRBJ2-1, with TRBD2 identical over 7 bases. The CDR3 loop spans 15 amino acids. Trimming at V came to 5 bases and at J to 4 bases, leaving 9 bases not matched to a gene. Per germline, CDR1 SGHKS and CDR2 YYEKEE (reference sequence). The CDR3 sequence is CASSDGEGPYNEQFF. CDR3 coding DNA: TGTGCCAGCAGTGATGGGGAGGGACCTTACAATGAGCAGTTCTTC.

The CDR3 coding sequence is TGTGCCAGCAGTTACTCGGCGGGAGGAACCTACGAGCAGTACTTC. It specifies CASSYSAGGTYEQYF. The V call is TRBV6-2 or TRBV6-3, the J call TRBJ2-7; 8 bases are shared with TRBD2. The length of the CDR3 is 15 residues. V lost 0 bases, J lost 2 bases, and 3 bases stayed unmatched. CDR1 and CDR2 from the germline V gene are MNHEY and SVGEGT.

This clone has a single count. The chain combines TRBV27 with TRBJ1-5; D is perhaps TRBD1 (5 bases). This CDR3 spans 14 amino acids. Germline CDR1 is MNHEY and CDR2 is SMNVEV (reference sequence). Trimming took 3 bases from V and 1 from J, leaving 7 bases between them. The CDR3 DNA reads TGTGCCAGCAGTTTGACAGTAAGCAATCAGCCCCAGCATTTT. Protein product: CASSLTVSNQPQHF.

This sequence joins TRBV5-5 and TRBJ2-1; 7 positions match TRBD2. Trimming cost V 6 bases and J 6 bases; bases outside gene matches: 18. Germline lookup yields CDR1 SGHKS and CDR2 YYEKEE (reference sequence). The CDR3 is made up of 17 amino acids. In nucleotides, the CDR3 is TGTGCCAGCAAAAACCGGGTATGGGAGGGCCTGGGCAATGAGCAGTTCTTC. It codes for CASKNRVWEGLGNEQFF.

A single count supports this clone. The chain couples TRBV20-1 to TRBJ2-7, with D perhaps TRBD2 (5 bases). This CDR3 has 11 residues. From germline, CDR1 is DFQATT and CDR2 SNEGSKA (reference sequence). With 4 bases removed from V and 12 bases from J, the gap between germline ends came to 16 bases. Here the CDR3 DNA reads TGCAGTGCTACGGCGACTGGGAGCGCGTACTTC. Amino acid sequence: CSATATGSAYF.

The J gene is TRBJ1-1, the V gene TRBV27; D may be TRBD1 (6 bases). The CDR3 covers 16 residues. Germline V gives CDR1 MNHEY, CDR2 SMNVEV (reference sequence). V lost 5 bases and J 0 bases, leaving 16 bases between the germline ends. CDR3 sequence reads: CASSEQGSLMNTEAFF. DNA for the CDR3: TGTGCCAGCAGTGAACAGGGTTCTCTAATGAACACTGAAGCTTTCTTT.